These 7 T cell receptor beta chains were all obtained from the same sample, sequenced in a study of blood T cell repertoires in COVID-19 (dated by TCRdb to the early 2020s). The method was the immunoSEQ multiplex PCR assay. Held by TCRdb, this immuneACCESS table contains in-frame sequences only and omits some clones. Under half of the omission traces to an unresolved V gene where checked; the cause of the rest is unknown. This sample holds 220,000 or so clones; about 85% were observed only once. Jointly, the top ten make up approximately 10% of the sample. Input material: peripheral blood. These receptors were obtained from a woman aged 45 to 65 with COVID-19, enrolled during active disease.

CDR3 loop: CASSSTGLGNTIYF. DNA for the CDR3: TGTGCCAGCAGTTCCACGGGACTCGGAAACACCATATATTTT. The chain couples TRBV28 to TRBJ1-3; maybe TRBD1 (5 bases). Germline assignment: CDR1 MDHEN and CDR2 SYDVKM. V lost 4 bases, J lost 4 bases, and 11 bases lay in between. This CDR3 has 14 amino acids.

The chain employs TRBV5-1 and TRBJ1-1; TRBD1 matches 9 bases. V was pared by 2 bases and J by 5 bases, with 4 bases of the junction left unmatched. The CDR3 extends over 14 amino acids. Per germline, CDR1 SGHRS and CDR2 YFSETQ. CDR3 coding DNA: TGCGCCAGCAGCTTACAGGGGGCTGGGACTGAAGCTTTCTTT. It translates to CASSLQGAGTEAFF.

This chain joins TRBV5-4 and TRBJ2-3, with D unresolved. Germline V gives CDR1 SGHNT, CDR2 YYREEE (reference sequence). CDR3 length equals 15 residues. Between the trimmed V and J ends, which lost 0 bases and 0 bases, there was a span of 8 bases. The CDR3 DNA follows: TGTGCCAGCAGCTTGGGGATAGCTAGCACAGATACGCAGTATTTT. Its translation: CASSLGIASTDTQYF.

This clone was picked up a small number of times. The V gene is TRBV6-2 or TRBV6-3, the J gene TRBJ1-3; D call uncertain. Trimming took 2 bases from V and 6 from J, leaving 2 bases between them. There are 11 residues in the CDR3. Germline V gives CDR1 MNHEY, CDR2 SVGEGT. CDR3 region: CASSYQNTIYF. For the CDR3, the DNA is TGTGCCAGCAGTTACCAAAACACCATATATTTT.

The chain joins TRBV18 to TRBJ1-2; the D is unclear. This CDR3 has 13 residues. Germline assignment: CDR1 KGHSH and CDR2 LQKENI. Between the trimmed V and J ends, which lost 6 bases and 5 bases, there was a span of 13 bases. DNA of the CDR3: TGTGCCAGCTCTACCGGGCGGGGATATGGCTACACCTTC. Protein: CASSTGRGYGYTF.

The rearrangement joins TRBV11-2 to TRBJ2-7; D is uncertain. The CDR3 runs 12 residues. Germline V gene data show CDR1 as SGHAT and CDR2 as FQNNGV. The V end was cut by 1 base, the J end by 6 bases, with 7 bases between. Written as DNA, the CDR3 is TGTGCCAGCAGCTTAGGGGCCTCCGAGCAGTACGTC. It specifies CASSLGASEQYV.

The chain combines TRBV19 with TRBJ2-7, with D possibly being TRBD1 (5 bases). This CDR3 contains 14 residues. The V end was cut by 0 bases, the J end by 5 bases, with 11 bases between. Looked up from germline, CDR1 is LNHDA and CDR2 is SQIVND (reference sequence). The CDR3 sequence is CASSIDLAGNEQYF. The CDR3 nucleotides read TGTGCCAGTAGTATAGATCTCGCAGGGAACGAGCAGTACTTC. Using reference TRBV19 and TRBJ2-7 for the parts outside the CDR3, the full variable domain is DGGITQSPKYLFRKEGQNVTLSCEQNLNHDAMYWYRQDPGQGLRLIYYSQIVNDFQKGDIAEGYSVSREKKESFPLTVTSAQKNPTAFYLCASSIDLAGNEQYFGPGTRLTVT.